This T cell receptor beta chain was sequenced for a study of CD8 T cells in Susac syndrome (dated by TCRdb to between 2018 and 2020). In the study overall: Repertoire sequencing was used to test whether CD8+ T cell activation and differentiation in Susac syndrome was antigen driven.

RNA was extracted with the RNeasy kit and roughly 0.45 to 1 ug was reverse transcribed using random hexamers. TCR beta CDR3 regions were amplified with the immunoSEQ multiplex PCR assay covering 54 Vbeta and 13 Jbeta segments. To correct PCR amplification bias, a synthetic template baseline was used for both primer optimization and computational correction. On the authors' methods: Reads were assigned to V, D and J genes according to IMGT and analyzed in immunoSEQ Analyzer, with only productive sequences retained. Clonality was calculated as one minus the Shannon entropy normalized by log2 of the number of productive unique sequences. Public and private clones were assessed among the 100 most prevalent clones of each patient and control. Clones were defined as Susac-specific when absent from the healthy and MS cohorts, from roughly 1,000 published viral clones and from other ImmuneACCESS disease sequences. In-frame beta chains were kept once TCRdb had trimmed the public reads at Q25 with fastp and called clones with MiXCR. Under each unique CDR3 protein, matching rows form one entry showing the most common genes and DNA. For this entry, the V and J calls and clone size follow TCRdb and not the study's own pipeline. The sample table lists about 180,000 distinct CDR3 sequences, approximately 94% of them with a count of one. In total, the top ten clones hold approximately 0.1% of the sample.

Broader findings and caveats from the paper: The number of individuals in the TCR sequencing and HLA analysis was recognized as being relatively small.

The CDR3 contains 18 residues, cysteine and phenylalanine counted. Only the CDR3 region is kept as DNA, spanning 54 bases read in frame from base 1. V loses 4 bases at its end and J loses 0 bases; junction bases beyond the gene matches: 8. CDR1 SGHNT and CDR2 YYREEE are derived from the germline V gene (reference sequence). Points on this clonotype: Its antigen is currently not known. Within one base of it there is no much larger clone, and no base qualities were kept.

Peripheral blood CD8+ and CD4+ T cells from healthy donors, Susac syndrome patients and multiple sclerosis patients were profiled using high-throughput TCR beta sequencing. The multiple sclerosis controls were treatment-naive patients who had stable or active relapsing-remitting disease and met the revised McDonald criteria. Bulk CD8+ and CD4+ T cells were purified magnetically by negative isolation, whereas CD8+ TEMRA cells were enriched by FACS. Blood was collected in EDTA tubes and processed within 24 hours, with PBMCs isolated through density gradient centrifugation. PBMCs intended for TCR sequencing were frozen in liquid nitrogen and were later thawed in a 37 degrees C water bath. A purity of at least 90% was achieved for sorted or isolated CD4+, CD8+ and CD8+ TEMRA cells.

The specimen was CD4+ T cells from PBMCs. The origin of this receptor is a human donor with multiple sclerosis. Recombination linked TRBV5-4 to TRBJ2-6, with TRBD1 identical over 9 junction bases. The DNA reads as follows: TGTGCCAGCAGCGTACCGGGACAGGGCCTCTCTGGGGCCAACGTCCTGACTTTC. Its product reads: CASSVPGQGLSGANVLTF.